The 32 T cell receptor beta chains given below trace back to one sample, sequenced in a study of cytomegalovirus exposure and HLA in healthy donors. Use of 60 Vbeta and 13 Jbeta primers characterized the PCR. Assay: immunoSEQ multiplex PCR; the TCRdb copy retains only in-frame clones and omits some. The sample has about 89,000 clones, around 67% seen once. Sequences were obtained from PBMCs. The source is a male donor in good health and CMV-seronegative.

Regarding this clone: One junction end does not reproduce the germline sequence, and a read error may be involved. The chain is built from TRBV15 and TRBJ1-4, with 7 bases aligning to TRBD1. This CDR3 has 13 amino acids. Germline V gene data show CDR1 as LNHNV and CDR2 as YYDKDF (reference sequence). The CDR3 region is CATSRDQGGEECF. The CDR3 nucleotides are TGTGCCACCAGCAGAGATCAGGGGGGCGAAGAGTGTTTT. The full variable domain, rest sourced from reference TRBV15 and TRBJ1-4, is DAMVIQNPRYQVTQFGKPVTLSCSQTLNHNVMYWYQQKSSQAPKLLFHYYDKDFNNEADTPDNFQSRRPNTSFCFLDIRSPGLGDTAMYLCATSRDQGGEECFGSGTQLSVL.

The chain uses TRBV2 and TRBJ1-5; 10 nucleotides match TRBD1. This CDR3 spans 14 amino acids. CDR1 is SNHLY and CDR2 is FYNNEI in the germline V gene. Losses at the gene ends were 2 bases for V and 13 bases for J; bases not matched to a gene: 8. In nucleotides, the CDR3 is TGTGCCAGCAGTGAATCCGGGACAGGGGTATCTCAGCATTTT. Encoded protein: CASSESGTGVSQHF.

V gene TRBV30 combines with J gene TRBJ2-6, with 7 positions matching TRBD1. CDR1 GTSNPN and CDR2 SVGIG come from the germline V gene (reference sequence). The length of the CDR3 is 19 residues. Trimming at V came to 0 bases and at J to 0 bases, leaving 11 bases not matched to a gene. The CDR3 DNA reads TGTGCCTGGAGTGTATACGAGGGGGCTCCCTACTCTGGGGCCAACGTCCTGACTTTC. It yields the protein CAWSVYEGAPYSGANVLTF.

The rearrangement links TRBV7-8 to TRBJ1-5, with no clear D. This CDR3 contains 15 residues. The V and J ends lost 6 bases and 0 bases respectively, with 12 bases between them. The V gene's germline CDR1 is SGHVS and CDR2 FQNEAQ. CDR3 bases: TGTGCCAGCAGGGTGGGAGGAGATAGCAATCAGCCCCAGCATTTT. It encodes CASRVGGDSNQPQHF.

The chain uses TRBV7-3 and TRBJ2-3; 9 bases are a match to TRBD1. The CDR3 covers 15 residues. Germline assignment: CDR1 SGHTA and CDR2 FQGTGA. Trimming took 5 bases from V and 3 from J; bases not matched to a gene: 6. The CDR3 DNA reads TGTGCCAGCAGCCGGACAGGGGTAGGGACAGATACGCAGTATTTT. Its translation is CASSRTGVGTDTQYF.

This chain links TRBV5-1 with TRBJ2-7; 9 nucleotides line up with TRBD2. Losses at the gene ends were 5 bases for V and 3 bases for J; bases not matched to a gene: 6. The CDR3 extends over 14 amino acids. The germline V gene has CDR1 SGHRS and CDR2 YFSETQ. For the CDR3, the DNA is TGCGCCAGCAGTAAGCGACTAGCGGTCTACGAGCAGTACTTC. Translating gives CASSKRLAVYEQYF.

This clone was seen a handful of times. The chain recombines TRBV25-1 with TRBJ2-7, with 8 nucleotides matching TRBD1. V was clipped by 4 bases and J by 9 bases; unmatched bases: 8. This CDR3 is 13 amino acids long. Germline CDR1 reads MGHDK; CDR2 reads SYGVNS. Written as DNA, the CDR3 is TGTGCCAGCAGTGCCGGGACAGGATCTGGGCAGTACTTC. Translation: CASSAGTGSGQYF.

This chain links TRBV30 with TRBJ2-5, with 7 bases aligning to TRBD1. The end of the DNA aligns better with TRBJ2-7, so the J call may be wrong. The CDR3 loop spans 12 amino acids. Germline V CDR1 and CDR2: GTSNPN, SVGIG (reference sequence). The CDR3: CAWSVGGLEQYF. In nucleotides, the CDR3 is TGTGCCTGGAGTGTAGGGGGCCTCGAGCAGTACTTC.

V is TRBV2 and J is TRBJ1-4; D might be TRBD1 (6 bases). The CDR3 runs 14 residues. From germline, CDR1 is SNHLY and CDR2 FYNNEI. Trimming removed 6 bases from V and 3 bases from J, with 11 bases in between. The CDR3 reads CASRHRVANEKLFF. The DNA of the CDR3 is TGTGCCAGCAGGCACAGGGTGGCTAATGAAAAACTGTTTTTT.

This chain uses TRBV27 with TRBJ2-5; maybe TRBD2 (6 bases). V lost 6 bases and J 5 bases, leaving 16 bases between the germline ends. From germline, CDR1 is MNHEY and CDR2 SMNVEV (reference sequence). This CDR3 is built from 14 residues. CDR3 loop: CASRSRTGDETQYF. DNA for the CDR3: TGTGCCAGCAGATCACGAACGGGGGACGAGACCCAGTACTTC.

The chain carries TRBV28 and TRBJ2-1; 11 nucleotides line up with TRBD2. The CDR3 has 15 amino acids. Germline V gene lookup returns CDR1 MDHEN and CDR2 SYDVKM. V gave up 5 bases and J gave up 6 bases; unmatched junction bases: 6. This CDR3 is CASSPLAGVSNEQFF. The DNA of the CDR3 is TGTGCCAGCAGTCCACTAGCGGGAGTTAGCAATGAGCAGTTCTTC. Full variable domain (rest looked up from reference TRBV28 and TRBJ2-1): DVKVTQSSRYLVKRTGEKVFLECVQDMDHENMFWYRQDPGLGLRLIYFSYDVKMKEKGDIPEGYSVSREKKERFSLILESASTNQTSMYLCASSPLAGVSNEQFFGPGTRLTVL.

V is TRBV1 and J is TRBJ1-2. TRBV1 is recorded as a pseudogene. The CDR3 has 15 amino acids. The CDR3 reads CTSSQEGSLCYGYTF. CDR3 sequence (DNA): TGCACCAGCAGCCAAGAAGGGAGTCTATGCTATGGCTACACCTTC.

Here the CDR3 DNA reads TGTGCCAGCAGTGCCGACAGGGAGCAGTACTTC. Protein product: CASSADREQYF. The genes are TRBV28 and TRBJ2-7, with D perhaps TRBD1 (6 bases). V lost 5 bases and J lost 7, with 9 bases in between. Germline V gene data show CDR1 as MDHEN and CDR2 as SYDVKM. The CDR3 runs to 11 residues.

V usage is TRBV19 and J usage is TRBJ1-1; D ambiguous. The CDR3 is made up of 15 amino acids. Deletions cut 1 base from V and 5 bases from J, with 14 bases between. Germline V CDR1 and CDR2: LNHDA, SQIVND (reference sequence). The CDR3 is CASSIVLRGGTEAFF. The CDR3 region has the DNA TGTGCCAGTAGTATAGTTCTCCGGGGTGGTACTGAAGCTTTCTTT.

The chain uses TRBV28 and TRBJ1-5; tentatively, D is TRBD1 (5 bases). This CDR3 comprises 15 residues. CDR1 and CDR2 from the germline V gene are MDHEN and SYDVKM. V gave up 5 bases and J gave up 2 bases, with 13 bases separating them. The CDR3 coding sequence is TGTGCCAGCAGTCCCGCGGGGGGAGGCAATCAGCCCCAGCATTTT. Its protein is CASSPAGGGNQPQHF.

The CDR3, as DNA: TGTGCCAGCAGCCCGGGACAGGTCACAGATACGCAGTATTTT. Protein product: CASSPGQVTDTQYF. This chain uses TRBV7-3 with TRBJ2-3; 8 bases agree with TRBD1. The CDR3 runs to 14 residues. Per germline, CDR1 SGHTA and CDR2 FQGTGA. The junction had 3 bases not matched to a gene; V was cut back by 5 bases and J by 2 bases. The full variable domain, with the rest looked up from reference TRBV7-3 and TRBJ2-3, is GAGVSQTPSNKVTEKGKYVELRCDPISGHTALYWYRQSLGQGPEFLIYFQGTGAADDSGLPNDRFFAVRPEGSVSTLKIQRTERGDSAVYLCASSPGQVTDTQYFGPGTRLTVL.

The chain links TRBV5-1 to TRBJ1-3; D is undetermined. Trimming left V 0 bases short and J 0 bases short, with 7 bases between. Per the germline V gene, CDR1 is SGHRS and CDR2 is YFSETQ. The CDR3 covers 15 residues. CDR3 coding DNA: TGCGCCAGCAGCTTGGACGGGTCCTCTGGAAACACCATATATTTT. Protein product: CASSLDGSSGNTIYF.

This chain links TRBV27 with TRBJ2-2; unclear D gene. The germline CDR1 and CDR2 sequences are MNHEY and SMNVEV (reference sequence). The CDR3 consists of 14 residues. Trimming cost V 3 bases and J 1 base, with 6 bases left between them. The CDR3 bases are TGTGCCAGCAGTTTCGCGTTGAACACCGGGGAGCTGTTTTTT. Encoded protein: CASSFALNTGELFF.

The V gene is TRBV7-6, the J gene TRBJ2-5; TRBD1 matches 7 bases. The J call could be wrong; TRBJ2-7 is a better fit for the DNA end. The CDR3 loop spans 13 amino acids. Looked up from germline, CDR1 is SGHVS and CDR2 is FNYEAQ. CDR3 sequence (DNA): TGTGCCAGCAGCTCCCGGACAGGCCTCGAGCAGTACTTC. Translation gives CASSSRTGLEQYF.

This clone occurred once. The V call is TRBV6-1, the J call TRBJ1-3; D gene unclear. The CDR3 is 15 amino acids. Germline V gene sequence: CDR1 MNHNS, CDR2 SASEGT. Trimming took 7 bases from V and 0 from J, leaving 13 bases between them. CDR3 amino acids: CASKPQASSGNTIYF. The CDR3 nucleotides read TGTGCCAGCAAGCCCCAGGCGAGCTCTGGAAACACCATATATTTT.

V usage is TRBV6-1 and J usage is TRBJ1-1, with D tentatively TRBD1 (5 bases). Germline V gene sequence: CDR1 MNHNS, CDR2 SASEGT. V lost 4 bases and J lost 10, with 13 bases in between. CDR3 length: 12 residues. The DNA of the CDR3 is TGTGCCAGCAGTGGAAGGTTGGACACAGCTTTCTTT. The encoded protein is CASSGRLDTAFF.

This clone was seen a handful of times. CDR3 sequence reads: CASSPGFRDQPQHF. The CDR3 DNA is TGTGCCAGCAGTCCAGGGTTCCGGGATCAGCCCCAGCATTTT. The chain combines TRBV28 with TRBJ1-5, with a tentative D call TRBD1 (5 bases). Germline CDR1 MDHEN, CDR2 SYDVKM. The CDR3 consists of 14 residues. With 5 bases removed from V and 5 bases from J, the gap between germline ends came to 13 bases.

The chain joins TRBV28 to TRBJ2-7, with 10 bases that match TRBD1. Germline CDR1 MDHEN, CDR2 SYDVKM. The CDR3 contains 15 residues. The trim removed 6 bases at V and 2 bases at J, leaving 7 bases unmatched. CDR3 sequence (DNA): TGTGCCAGCAGCCACCGACAGGGGGCCACCTACGAGCAGTACTTC. Protein sequence: CASSHRQGATYEQYF.

The rearrangement links TRBV6-6 to TRBJ1-6; D is perhaps TRBD1 (6 bases). Trimming took 6 bases from V and 10 from J, leaving 16 bases between them. Per germline, CDR1 MNHNY and CDR2 SVGAGI (reference sequence). This CDR3 contains 14 residues. CDR3 protein: CASSPTGLSSPLHF. The CDR3, as DNA: TGTGCCAGCAGCCCGACAGGCCTCAGCTCACCCCTCCACTTT.

DNA of the CDR3: TGTGCCAGCAGCTCCATGGGACAGGGAGGAGAGACCCAGTACTTC. It is translated as CASSSMGQGGETQYF. The V call is TRBV5-6, the J call TRBJ2-5, with 9 bases lining up with TRBD1. The germline gives CDR1 SGHDT, CDR2 YYEEEE. Germline trimming cut 3 bases from V and 4 bases from J; bases unmatched to any gene: 7. The CDR3 has 15 amino acids.

Here the CDR3 DNA reads TGTGCCAGCAGCCAAGATAATACCTGGAGACCCTACGAGCAGTACTTC. Residues: CASSQDNTWRPYEQYF. The chain has TRBV14 and TRBJ2-7, with unresolved D. This CDR3 contains 16 residues. Germline V gene lookup returns CDR1 SGHDN and CDR2 FVKESK. Trimming removed 0 bases from V and 2 bases from J, with 14 bases in between.

In this sample, this clone turned up a few times. The V call is TRBV30, the J call TRBJ2-7, with 7 bases identical to TRBD2. The V segment lost 6 bases and the J segment 1 base; nucleotides outside the gene matches: 9. The CDR3 runs to 14 residues. Germline values: CDR1 GTSNPN, CDR2 SVGIG (reference sequence). The DNA of the CDR3 is TGTGCCTGCCCCCACGGGACTATATCCTACGAGCAGTACTTC. Translated, it gives CACPHGTISYEQYF.

The genes are TRBV4-2 and TRBJ2-7, with 7 positions matching TRBD2. CDR1 and CDR2 (germline): LGHNA, YNFKEQ. The junction had 10 bases not matched to a gene; V was cut back by 8 bases and J by 3 bases. The CDR3 extends over 14 amino acids. The CDR3 coding sequence is TGTGCCAGCGCTGAGCGGGACTTTCACTACGAGCAGTACTTC. It encodes CASAERDFHYEQYF.

The chain links TRBV4-2 to TRBJ2-2; TRBD2 matches 11 bases. The germline V gene encodes CDR1 LGHNA and CDR2 YNFKEQ. V dropped 3 bases and J dropped 0; count of bases not matched to a gene: 0. The CDR3 totals 16 residues. The CDR3 reads CASSQGLAANTGELFF. The CDR3 DNA is TGTGCCAGCAGCCAGGGACTAGCGGCGAACACCGGGGAGCTGTTTTTT.

This clone was counted between two and nine times. The V and J genes are TRBV6-5 and TRBJ1-1, with D maybe TRBD1 (5 bases). Germline CDR1 is MNHEY and CDR2 is SVGAGI. Trimming pared 3 bases from V and 2 bases from J, leaving 10 bases between. CDR3 length equals 14 residues. CDR3 sequence reads: CASSYGRANTEAFF. DNA for the CDR3: TGTGCCAGCAGTTATGGCAGGGCCAACACTGAAGCTTTCTTT.

The gene calls are TRBV27 and TRBJ2-7; D perhaps matches TRBD2 (6 bases). The CDR3 contains 15 residues. The V end was cut by 2 bases, the J end by 2 bases, with 13 bases between. Germline V lookup: CDR1 MNHEY, CDR2 SMNVEV (reference sequence). DNA for the CDR3: TGTGCCAGCAGTTTACCGGGACTGGAAACCTACGAGCAGTACTTC. Its protein product is CASSLPGLETYEQYF.

The chain is built from TRBV28 and TRBJ1-5; D is ambiguous. Trimming removed 3 bases at V and 6 bases at J, with 21 bases between. Germline V gene lookup returns CDR1 MDHEN and CDR2 SYDVKM. The CDR3 is made up of 17 amino acids. The CDR3 DNA follows: TGTGCCAGCAGTTTCCCCCTCGTTTACGTGAGGCCTCAGCCCCAGCATTTT. Encoded protein: CASSFPLVYVRPQPQHF.